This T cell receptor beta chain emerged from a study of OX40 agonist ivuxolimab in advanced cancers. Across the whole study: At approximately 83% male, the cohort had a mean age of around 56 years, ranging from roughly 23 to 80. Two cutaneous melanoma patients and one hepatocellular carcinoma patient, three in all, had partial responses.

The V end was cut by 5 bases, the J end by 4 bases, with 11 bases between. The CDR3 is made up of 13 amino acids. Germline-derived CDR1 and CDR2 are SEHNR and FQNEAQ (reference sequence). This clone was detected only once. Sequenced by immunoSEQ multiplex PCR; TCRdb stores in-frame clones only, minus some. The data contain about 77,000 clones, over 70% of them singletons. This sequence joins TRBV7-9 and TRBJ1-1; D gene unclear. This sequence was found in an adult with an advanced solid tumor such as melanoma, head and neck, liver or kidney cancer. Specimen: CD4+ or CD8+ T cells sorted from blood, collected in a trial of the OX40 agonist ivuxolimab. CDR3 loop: CASSAMGGTEAFF. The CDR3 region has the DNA TGTGCCAGCAGCGCTATGGGCGGCACTGAAGCTTTCTTT.